This T cell receptor beta chain stems from a study of OX40 agonist ivuxolimab in advanced cancers. Notes on this clone: Its matching antigen is unknown.

Points from the study as a whole: Clonal expansion from baseline to week 6 occurred in both CD4+ and CD8+ T cells.

Measured with immunoSEQ multiplex PCR; TCRdb has only the in-frame clones, and not every one. Here the sample spans fewer than 30,000 clones, 88% being singletons. CDR3 length: 14 residues. The germline V and J ends were trimmed by 6 bases and 13 bases, with 22 bases remaining between them. Germline V gives CDR1 SNHLY, CDR2 FYNNEI. Sequencing used CD4+ or CD8+ T cells sorted from blood, obtained in a trial of the OX40 agonist ivuxolimab. This rearrangement joins TRBV2 to TRBJ2-1, with a tentative D call TRBD2 (6 bases). The receptor comes from an adult with an advanced solid tumor such as melanoma, head and neck, liver or kidney cancer. The CDR3 loop is CASRFTAGLFYQFF. DNA of the CDR3: TGTGCCAGCAGGTTCACCGCTGGACTATTTTACCAGTTCTTC.